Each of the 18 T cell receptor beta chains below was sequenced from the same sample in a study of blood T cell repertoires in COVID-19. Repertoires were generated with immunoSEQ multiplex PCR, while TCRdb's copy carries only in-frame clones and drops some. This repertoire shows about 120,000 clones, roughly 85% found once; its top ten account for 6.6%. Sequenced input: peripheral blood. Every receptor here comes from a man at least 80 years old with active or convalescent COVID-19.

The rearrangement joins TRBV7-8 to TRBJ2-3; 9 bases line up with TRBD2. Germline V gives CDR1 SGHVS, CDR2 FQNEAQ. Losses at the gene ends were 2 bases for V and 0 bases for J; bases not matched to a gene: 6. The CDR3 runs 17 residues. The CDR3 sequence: CASSLSLAGISTDTQYF. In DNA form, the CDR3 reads TGTGCCAGCAGCTTATCGCTAGCGGGGATAAGCACAGATACGCAGTATTTT.

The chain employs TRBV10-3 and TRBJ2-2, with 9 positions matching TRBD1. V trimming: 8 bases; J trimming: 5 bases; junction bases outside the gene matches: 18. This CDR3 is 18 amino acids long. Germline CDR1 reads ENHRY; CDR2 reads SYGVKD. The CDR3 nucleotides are TGTGCCATCTCCCTGGTTCTGACGGGACAGGGTGGGACCGGGGAGCTGTTTTTT. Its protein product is CAISLVLTGQGGTGELFF.

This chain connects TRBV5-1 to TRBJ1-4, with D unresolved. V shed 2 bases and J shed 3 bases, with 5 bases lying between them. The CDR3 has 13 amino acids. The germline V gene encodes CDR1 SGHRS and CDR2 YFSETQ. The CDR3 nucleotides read TGCGCCAGCAGCTTACAGCCTAATGAAAAACTGTTTTTT. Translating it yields CASSLQPNEKLFF.

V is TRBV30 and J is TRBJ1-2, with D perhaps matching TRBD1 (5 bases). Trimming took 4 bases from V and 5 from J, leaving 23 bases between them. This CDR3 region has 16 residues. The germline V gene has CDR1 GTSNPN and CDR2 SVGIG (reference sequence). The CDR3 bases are TGTGCCTGGAAACCGGGACTCCGGTTACTATCTTATGGCTACACCTTC. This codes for CAWKPGLRLLSYGYTF.

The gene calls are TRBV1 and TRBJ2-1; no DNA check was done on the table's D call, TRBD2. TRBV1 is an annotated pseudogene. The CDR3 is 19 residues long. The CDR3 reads CTSSQVGPSGGIAHNEQFF. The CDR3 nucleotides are TGCACCAGCAGCCAAGTCGGGCCTAGCGGGGGGATAGCCCACAATGAGCAGTTCTTC.

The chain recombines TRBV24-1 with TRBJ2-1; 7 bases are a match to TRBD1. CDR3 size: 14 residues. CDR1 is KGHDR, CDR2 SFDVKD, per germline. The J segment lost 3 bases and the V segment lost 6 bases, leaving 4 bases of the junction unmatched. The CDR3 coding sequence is TGTGCCACCAGTTCGGGACAGATCTACAATGAGCAGTTCTTC. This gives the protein CATSSGQIYNEQFF.

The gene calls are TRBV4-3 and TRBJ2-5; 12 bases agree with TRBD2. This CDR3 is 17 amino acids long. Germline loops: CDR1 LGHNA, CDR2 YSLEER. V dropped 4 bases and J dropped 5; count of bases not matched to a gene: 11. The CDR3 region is CASSRYTTSGGGETQYF. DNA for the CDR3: TGCGCCAGCAGCCGATATACGACTAGCGGGGGTGGGGAGACCCAGTACTTC.

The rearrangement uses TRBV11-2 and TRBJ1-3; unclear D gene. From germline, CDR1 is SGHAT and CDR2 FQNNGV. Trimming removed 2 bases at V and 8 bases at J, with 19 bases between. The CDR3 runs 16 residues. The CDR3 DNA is TGTGCCAGCAGCTTAAGACCCGGGGTCCTTTTTGACACCATATATTTT. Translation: CASSLRPGVLFDTIYF.

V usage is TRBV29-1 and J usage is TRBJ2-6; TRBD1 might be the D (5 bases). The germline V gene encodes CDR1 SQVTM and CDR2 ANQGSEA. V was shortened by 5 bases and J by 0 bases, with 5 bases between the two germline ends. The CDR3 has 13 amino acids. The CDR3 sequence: CSVTGSGANVLTF. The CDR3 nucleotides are TGCAGCGTTACAGGCTCTGGGGCCAACGTCCTGACTTTC.

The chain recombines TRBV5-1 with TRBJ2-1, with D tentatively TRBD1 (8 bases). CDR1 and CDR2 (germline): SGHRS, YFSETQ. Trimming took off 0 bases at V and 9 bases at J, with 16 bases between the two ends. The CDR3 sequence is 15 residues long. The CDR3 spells CASSLGTGGDSEQFF. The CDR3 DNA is TGCGCCAGCAGCTTGGGCACAGGGGGGGATAGTGAGCAGTTCTTC.

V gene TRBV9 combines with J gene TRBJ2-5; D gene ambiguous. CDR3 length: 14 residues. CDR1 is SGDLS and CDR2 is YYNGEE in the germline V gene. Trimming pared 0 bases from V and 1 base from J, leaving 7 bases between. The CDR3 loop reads CASSVGTVQETQYF. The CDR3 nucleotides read TGTGCCAGCAGCGTAGGCACAGTCCAAGAGACCCAGTACTTC.

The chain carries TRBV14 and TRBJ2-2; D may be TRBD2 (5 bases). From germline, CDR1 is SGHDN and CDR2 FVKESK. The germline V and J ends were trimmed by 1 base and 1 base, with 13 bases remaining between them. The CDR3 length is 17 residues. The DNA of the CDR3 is TGTGCCAGCAGCCAAGGATTTTCGGGATGGAACACCGGGGAGCTGTTTTTT. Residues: CASSQGFSGWNTGELFF.

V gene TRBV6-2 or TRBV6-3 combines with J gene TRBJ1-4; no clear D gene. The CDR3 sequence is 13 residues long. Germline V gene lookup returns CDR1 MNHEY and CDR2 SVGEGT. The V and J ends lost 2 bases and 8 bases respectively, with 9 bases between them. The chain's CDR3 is CASSYDPGEKLFF. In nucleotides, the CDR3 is TGTGCCAGCAGTTACGATCCGGGGGAAAAACTGTTTTTT.

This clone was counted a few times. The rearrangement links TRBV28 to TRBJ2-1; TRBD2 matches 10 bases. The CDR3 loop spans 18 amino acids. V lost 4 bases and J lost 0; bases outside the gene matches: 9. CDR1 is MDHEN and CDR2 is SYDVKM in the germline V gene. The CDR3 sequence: CASSWASGGVSSYNEQFF. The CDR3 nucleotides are TGTGCCAGCAGTTGGGCTAGCGGGGGAGTCAGCTCCTACAATGAGCAGTTCTTC.

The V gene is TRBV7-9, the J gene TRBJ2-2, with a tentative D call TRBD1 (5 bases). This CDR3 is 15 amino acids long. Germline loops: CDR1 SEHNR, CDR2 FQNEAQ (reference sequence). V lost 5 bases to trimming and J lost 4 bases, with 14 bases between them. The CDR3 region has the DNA TGTGCCAGCAGCGTGCCAGGGTTAATCACCGGGGAGCTGTTTTTT. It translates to CASSVPGLITGELFF. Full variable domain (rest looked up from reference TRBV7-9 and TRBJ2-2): DTGVSQNPRHKITKRGQNVTFRCDPISEHNRLYWYRQTLGQGPEFLTYFQNEAQLEKSRLLSDRFSAERPKGSFSTLEIQRTEQGDSAMYLCASSVPGLITGELFFGEGSRLTVL.

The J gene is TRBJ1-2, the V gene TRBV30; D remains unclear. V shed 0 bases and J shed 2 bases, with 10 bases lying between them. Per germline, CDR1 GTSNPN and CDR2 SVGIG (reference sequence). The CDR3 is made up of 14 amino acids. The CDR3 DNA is TGTGCCTGGAGTGTGGGCCCCTCCAACTATGGCTACACCTTC. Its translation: CAWSVGPSNYGYTF.

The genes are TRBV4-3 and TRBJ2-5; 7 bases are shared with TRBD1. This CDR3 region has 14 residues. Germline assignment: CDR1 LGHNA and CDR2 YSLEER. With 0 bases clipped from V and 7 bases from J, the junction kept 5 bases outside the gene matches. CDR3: CASSQDVGGGTQYF. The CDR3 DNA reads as TGCGCCAGCAGCCAAGATGTAGGGGGCGGGACCCAGTACTTC.

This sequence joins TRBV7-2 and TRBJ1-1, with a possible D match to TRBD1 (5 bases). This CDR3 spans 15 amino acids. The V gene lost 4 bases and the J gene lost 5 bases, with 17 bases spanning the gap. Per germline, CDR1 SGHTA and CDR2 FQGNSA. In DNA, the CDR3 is TGTGCCAGCAGCTCCTGGGGAGGGGAGAGAACTGAAGCTTTCTTT. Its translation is CASSSWGGERTEAFF.